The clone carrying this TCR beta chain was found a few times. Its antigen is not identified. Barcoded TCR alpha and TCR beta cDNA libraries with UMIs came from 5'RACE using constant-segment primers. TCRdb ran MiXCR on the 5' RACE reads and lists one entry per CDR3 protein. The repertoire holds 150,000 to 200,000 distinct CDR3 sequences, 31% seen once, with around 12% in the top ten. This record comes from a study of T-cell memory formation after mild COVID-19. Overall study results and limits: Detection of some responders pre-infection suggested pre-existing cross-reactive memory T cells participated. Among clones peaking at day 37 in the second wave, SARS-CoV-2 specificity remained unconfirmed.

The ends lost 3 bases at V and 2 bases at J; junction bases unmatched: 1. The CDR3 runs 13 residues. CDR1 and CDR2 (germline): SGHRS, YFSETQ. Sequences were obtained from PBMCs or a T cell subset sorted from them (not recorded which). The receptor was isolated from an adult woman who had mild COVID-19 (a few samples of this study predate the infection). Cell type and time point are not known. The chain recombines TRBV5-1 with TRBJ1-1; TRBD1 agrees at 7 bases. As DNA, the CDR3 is TGCGCCAGCAGCTACAGGGGTAACACTGAAGCTTTCTTT. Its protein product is CASSYRGNTEAFF.